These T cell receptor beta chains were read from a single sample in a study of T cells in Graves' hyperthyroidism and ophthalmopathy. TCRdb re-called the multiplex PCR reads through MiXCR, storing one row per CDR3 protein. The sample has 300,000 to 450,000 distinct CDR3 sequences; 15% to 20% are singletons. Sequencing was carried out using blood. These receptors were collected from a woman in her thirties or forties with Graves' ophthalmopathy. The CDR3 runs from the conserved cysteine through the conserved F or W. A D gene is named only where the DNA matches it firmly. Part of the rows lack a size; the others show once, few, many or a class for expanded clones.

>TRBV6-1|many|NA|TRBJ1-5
TGTGCCAGCAGCCAACTGAATAGCAATCAGCCCCAGCATTTT
CASSQLNSNQPQHF
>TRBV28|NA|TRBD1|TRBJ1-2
TGTGCCAGCAGTTCCCCCGGGACAGCCTCTGATGGCTACACCTTC
CASSSPGTASDGYTF
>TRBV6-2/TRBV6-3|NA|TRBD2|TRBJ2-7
TGTGCCAGCAGCCGCGGACTAGCGGAATACGAGCAGTACTTC
CASSRGLAEYEQYF
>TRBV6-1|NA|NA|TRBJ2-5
TGTGCCAGCAGTTGGAGGGGTGAGGCCCAGTACTTC
CASSWRGEAQYF
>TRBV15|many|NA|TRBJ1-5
TGTGCCACCAATGCCCTGCGGAATCAGCCCCAGCATTTT
CATNALRNQPQHF
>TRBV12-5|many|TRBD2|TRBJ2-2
TGTGCTAGTGGACGTCCCGGGACTACCCAAACCGGGGAGCTGTTTTTT
CASGRPGTTQTGELFF
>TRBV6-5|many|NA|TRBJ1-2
TGTGCCAGCAGTTACTCGACGGATTATGGCTACACCTTC
CASSYSTDYGYTF
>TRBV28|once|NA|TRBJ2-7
TGTGCCAGCAGTCCCCGTTGGGCGGCCACCTACGAGCAGTACTTC
CASSPRWAATYEQYF
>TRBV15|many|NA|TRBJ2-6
TGTGCCACCAGCAGGGGCACGAGCTCTGGGGCCAACGTCCTGACTTTC
CATSRGTSSGANVLTF
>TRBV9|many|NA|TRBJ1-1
TGTGCCAGCAACGCAGATGCCAACACTGAAGCTTTCTTT
CASNADANTEAFF
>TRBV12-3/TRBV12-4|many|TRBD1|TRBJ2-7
TGTGCCAGCAGGCATACGGGACAGGGTCCCTACGAGCAGTACTTC
CASRHTGQGPYEQYF
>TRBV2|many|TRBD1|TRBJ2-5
TGTGCCAGCAGTGTACGGAGACAGGGCAATTTTGAAGAGACCCAGTACTTC
CASSVRRQGNFEETQYF
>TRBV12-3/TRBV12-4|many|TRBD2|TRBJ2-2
TGTGCCAGCAGCGCTCGACTAGCGGGAACTCCCGGGGAGCTGTTTTTT
CASSARLAGTPGELFF
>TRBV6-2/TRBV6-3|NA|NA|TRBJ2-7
NA
CASWAQGTEEQSF
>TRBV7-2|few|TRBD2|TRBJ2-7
TGTGCCAGCAGTCAGAGCGGGAGGGCCCCCGAGCAGTACTTC
CASSQSGRAPEQYF
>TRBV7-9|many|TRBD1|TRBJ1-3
TGTGCCAGCAGTCCCTTCAGGGGGTCTGGAAACACCATATATTTT
CASSPFRGSGNTIYF
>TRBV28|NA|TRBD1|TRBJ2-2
TGTGCCAGCAGCTCCCGCGACAGGGCGAACACCGGGGAGCTGTTTTTT
CASSSRDRANTGELFF
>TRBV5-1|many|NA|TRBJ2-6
TGCGCCAGCAGCAAAGGGAGCTCTGGGGCCAACGTCCTGACTTTC
CASSKGSSGANVLTF
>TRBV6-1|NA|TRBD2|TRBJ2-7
TGTGCCAGCATGCCCGGGGGAGGGTATGGCGAGCAGTACTTC
CASMPGGGYGEQYF
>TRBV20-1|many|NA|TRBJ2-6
TGCAGTGCTAGTGAGACCAGGGCCTCTGGGGCCAACGTCCTGACTTTC
CSASETRASGANVLTF
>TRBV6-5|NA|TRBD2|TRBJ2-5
TGTGCCAGCAGTTCCGTAGCGGGAGGGGAGACCCAGTACTTC
CASSSVAGGETQYF
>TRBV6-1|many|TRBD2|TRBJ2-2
TGTGCCAGCAGTGGAGCGGGAGGGGACACCGGGGAGCTGTTTTTT
CASSGAGGDTGELFF
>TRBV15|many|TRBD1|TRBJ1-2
TGTGCCACCAGCAGAGATTATCAGGGGGATAACTATGGCTACACCTTC
CATSRDYQGDNYGYTF
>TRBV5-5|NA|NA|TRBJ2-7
TGTGCCAGCAGCTTCCTAGGGTTGTATTACGAGCAGTACTTC
CASSFLGLYYEQYF
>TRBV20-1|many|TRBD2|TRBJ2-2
TGCAGTGCTGAGCGGGAGGGGGAGCTGTTTTTT
CSAEREGELFF
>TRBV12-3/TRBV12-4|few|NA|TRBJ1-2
TGTGCCAACAGTTCCCTAGGGGACAACTATGGCTACATCTTC
CANSSLGDNYGYIF